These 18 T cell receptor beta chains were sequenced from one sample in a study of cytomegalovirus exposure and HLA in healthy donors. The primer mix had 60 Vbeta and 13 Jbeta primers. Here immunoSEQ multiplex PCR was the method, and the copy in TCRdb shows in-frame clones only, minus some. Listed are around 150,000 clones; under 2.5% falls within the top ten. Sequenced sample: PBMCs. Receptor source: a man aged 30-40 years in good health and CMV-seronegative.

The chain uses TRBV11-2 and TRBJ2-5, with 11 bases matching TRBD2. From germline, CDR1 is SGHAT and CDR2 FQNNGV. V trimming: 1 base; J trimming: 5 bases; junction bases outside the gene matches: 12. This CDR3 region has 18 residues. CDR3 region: CASSLVPLLAGDPETQYF. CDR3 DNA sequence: TGTGCCAGCAGCTTAGTCCCGCTACTAGCGGGAGATCCGGAGACCCAGTACTTC.

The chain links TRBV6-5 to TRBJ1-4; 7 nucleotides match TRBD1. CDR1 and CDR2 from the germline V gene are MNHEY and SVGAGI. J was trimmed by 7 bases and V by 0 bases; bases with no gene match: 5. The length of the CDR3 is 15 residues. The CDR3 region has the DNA TGTGCCAGCAGTTACTCTTCAGGGGGAGGTGAAAAACTGTTTTTT. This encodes CASSYSSGGGEKLFF.

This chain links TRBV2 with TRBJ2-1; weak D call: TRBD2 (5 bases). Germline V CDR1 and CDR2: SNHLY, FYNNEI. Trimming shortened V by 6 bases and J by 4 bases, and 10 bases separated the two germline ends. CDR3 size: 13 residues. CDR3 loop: CASRASRYNEQFF. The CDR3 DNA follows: TGTGCCAGCAGGGCTAGCAGATACAATGAGCAGTTCTTC.

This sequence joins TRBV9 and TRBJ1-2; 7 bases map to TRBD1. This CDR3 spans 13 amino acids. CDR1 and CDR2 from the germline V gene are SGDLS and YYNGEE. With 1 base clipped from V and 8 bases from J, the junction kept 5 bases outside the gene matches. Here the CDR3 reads CASSVQGGAGYTF. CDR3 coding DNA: TGTGCCAGCAGCGTACAGGGGGGCGCAGGCTACACCTTC.

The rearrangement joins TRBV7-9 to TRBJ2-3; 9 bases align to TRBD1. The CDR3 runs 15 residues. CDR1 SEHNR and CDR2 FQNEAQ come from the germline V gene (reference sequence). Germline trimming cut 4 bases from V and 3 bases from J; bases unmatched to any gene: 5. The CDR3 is CASSYGQGLTDTQYF. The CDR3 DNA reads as TGTGCCAGCAGCTATGGACAGGGGTTAACAGATACGCAGTATTTT.

The CDR3 DNA is TGTGCCTGGGGCGACAGGGGACTTTACAATGAGCAGTTCTTC. It is translated as CAWGDRGLYNEQFF. This chain links TRBV30 with TRBJ2-1, with 8 bases lining up with TRBD1. The CDR3 extends over 14 amino acids. Germline values: CDR1 GTSNPN, CDR2 SVGIG (reference sequence). V lost 5 bases, J lost 4 bases, and 7 bases stayed unmatched.

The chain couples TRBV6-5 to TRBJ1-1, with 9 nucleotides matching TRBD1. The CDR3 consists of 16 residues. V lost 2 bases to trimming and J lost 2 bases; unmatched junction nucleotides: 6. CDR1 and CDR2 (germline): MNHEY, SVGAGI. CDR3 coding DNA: TGTGCCAGCAGTTACCGGGGACAGGGATTTAACACTGAAGCTTTCTTT. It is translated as CASSYRGQGFNTEAFF.

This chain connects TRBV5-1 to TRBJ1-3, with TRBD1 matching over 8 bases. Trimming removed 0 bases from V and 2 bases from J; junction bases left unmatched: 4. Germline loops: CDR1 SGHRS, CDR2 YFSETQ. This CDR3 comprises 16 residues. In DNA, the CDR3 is TGCGCCAGCAGCTTGGTTGCAGGGGGCACTGGAAACACCATATATTTT. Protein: CASSLVAGGTGNTIYF.

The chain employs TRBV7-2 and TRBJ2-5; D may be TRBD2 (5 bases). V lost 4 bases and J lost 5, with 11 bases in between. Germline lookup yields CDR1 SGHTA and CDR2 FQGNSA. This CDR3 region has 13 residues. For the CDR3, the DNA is TGTGCCAGCAGCTCCAGGACTCCGGAGACCCAGTACTTC. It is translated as CASSSRTPETQYF.

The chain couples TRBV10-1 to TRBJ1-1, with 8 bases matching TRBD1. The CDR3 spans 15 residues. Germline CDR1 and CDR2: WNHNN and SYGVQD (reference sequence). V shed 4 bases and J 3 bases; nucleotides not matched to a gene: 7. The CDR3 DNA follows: TGCGCCAGCAGTGGCGGGACAGGTTCCTACACTGAAGCTTTCTTT. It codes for CASSGGTGSYTEAFF.

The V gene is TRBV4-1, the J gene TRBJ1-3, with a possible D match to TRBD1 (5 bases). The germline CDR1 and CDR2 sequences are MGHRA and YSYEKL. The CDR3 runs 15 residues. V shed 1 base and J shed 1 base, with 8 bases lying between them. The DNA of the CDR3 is TGCGCCAGCAGCCAAGTGGGGCAGTCTGGAAACACCATATATTTT. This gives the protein CASSQVGQSGNTIYF.

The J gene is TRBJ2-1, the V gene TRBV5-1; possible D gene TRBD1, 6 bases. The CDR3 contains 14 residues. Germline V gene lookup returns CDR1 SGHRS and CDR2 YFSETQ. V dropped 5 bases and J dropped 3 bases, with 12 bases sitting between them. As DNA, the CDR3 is TGCGCCAGCAGGGCCCGGACAGACTACAATGAGCAGTTCTTC. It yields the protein CASRARTDYNEQFF. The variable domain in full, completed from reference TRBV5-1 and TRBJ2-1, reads KAGVTQTPRYLIKTRGQQVTLSCSPISGHRSVSWYQQTPGQGLQFLFEYFSETQRNKGNFPGRFSGRQFSNSRSEMNVSTLELGDSALYLCASRARTDYNEQFFGPGTRLTVL.

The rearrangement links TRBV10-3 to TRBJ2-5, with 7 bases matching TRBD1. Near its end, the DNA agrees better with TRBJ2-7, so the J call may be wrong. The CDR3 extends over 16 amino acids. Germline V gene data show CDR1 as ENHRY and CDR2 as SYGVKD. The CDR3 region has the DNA TGTGCCATCAGTAAGCCGGGACAGTCATTTTCCTACGAGCAGTACTTC. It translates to CAISKPGQSFSYEQYF.

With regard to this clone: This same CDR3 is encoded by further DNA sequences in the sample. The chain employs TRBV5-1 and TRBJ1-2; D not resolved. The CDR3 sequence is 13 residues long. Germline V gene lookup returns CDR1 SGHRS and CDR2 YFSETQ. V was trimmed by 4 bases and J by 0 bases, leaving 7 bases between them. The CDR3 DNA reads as TGCGCCAGCAGCCTTACAGCTAACTATGGCTACACCTTC. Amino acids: CASSLTANYGYTF. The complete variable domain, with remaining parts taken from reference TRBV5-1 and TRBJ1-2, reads KAGVTQTPRYLIKTRGQQVTLSCSPISGHRSVSWYQQTPGQGLQFLFEYFSETQRNKGNFPGRFSGRQFSNSRSEMNVSTLELGDSALYLCASSLTANYGYTFGSGTRLTVV.

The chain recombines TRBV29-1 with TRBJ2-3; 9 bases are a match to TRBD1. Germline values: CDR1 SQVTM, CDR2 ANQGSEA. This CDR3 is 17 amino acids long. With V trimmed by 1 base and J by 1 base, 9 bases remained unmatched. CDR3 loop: CSVEASGTGSGTDTQYF. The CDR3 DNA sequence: TGCAGCGTTGAAGCCTCCGGGACAGGGAGCGGCACAGATACGCAGTATTTT.

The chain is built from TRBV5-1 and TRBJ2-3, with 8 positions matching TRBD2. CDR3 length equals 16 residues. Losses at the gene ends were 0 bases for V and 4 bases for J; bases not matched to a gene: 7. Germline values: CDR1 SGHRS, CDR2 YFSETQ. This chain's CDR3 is CASSLVTGGPSDTQYF. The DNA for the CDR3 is TGCGCCAGCAGCTTGGTTACGGGAGGGCCTTCAGATACGCAGTATTTT.

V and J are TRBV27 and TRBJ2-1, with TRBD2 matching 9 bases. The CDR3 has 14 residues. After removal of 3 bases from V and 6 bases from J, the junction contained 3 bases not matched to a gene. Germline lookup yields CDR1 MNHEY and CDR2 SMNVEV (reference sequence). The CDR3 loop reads CASSFGGRANEQFF. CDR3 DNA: TGTGCCAGCAGTTTTGGCGGGAGGGCCAATGAGCAGTTCTTC.

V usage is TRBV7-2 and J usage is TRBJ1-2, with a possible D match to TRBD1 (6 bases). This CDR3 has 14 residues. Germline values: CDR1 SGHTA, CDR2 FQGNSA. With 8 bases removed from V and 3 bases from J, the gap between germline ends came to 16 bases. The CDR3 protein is CASRKTGKDYGYTF. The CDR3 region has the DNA TGTGCCAGCCGGAAAACAGGGAAGGACTATGGCTACACCTTC.